Listed below are T cell receptor beta chains from one sample, sequenced in a study of human T cells and chemical hapten exposure. TCRdb processed the RACE reads anew with MiXCR; each CDR3 protein has one entry. The sample shows about 380,000 distinct CDR3 sequences, 4% to 6% of them seen only once. Sequenced here: whole blood, sampled in connection with sensitization to the hapten diphenylcyclopropenone (DPC). The source is a woman between 45 and 60 years old with alopecia areata. Some clones in this sample may be carry-over from other donors' samples. Both conserved end residues are part of each CDR3. A D gene is named only where the DNA matches it firmly. Some rows mark clone size as missing; the rest say once, few, many or name a class of expanded clone.

-,TRBV7-2,14,TRBJ2-5,few,TGTGCCAGCAGCCCCGACTTACTCCAAGAGACCCAGTACTTC,CASSPDLLQETQYF
-,TRBV20-1,14,TRBJ2-3,many,TGCAGTGCCCCGGGACCCCCGCGGGAAGATACGCAGTATTTT,CSAPGPPREDTQYF
TRBD1,TRBV5-4,17,TRBJ2-1,many,TGTGCCAGCAGCATTGGAGTGCGGGACAGGGTGGACAATGAGCAGTTCTTC,CASSIGVRDRVDNEQFF
-,TRBV20-1,14,TRBJ1-4,-,TGCAGTGCTAGTCAGGGCAAGGCGGATGAAAAACTGTTTTTT,CSASQGKADEKLFF
TRBD2,TRBV20-1,14,TRBJ2-7,many,TGCAGTGCTAGAGGACTAGCGGACTCCTACGAGCAGTACTTC,CSARGLADSYEQYF
-,TRBV7-9,14,TRBJ2-5,few,TGTGCCAGCAGCTTAGATCTGCGTAAAGAGACCCAGTACTTC,CASSLDLRKETQYF
-,TRBV24-1,13,TRBJ2-1,many,TGTGCCACCAGTGATTTAGGGAGCAATGAGCAGTTCTTC,CATSDLGSNEQFF
-,TRBV28,16,TRBJ1-1,few,TGTGCCAGCAGTTTAATGCGAGGGATGGGGAACACTGAAGCTTTCTTT,CASSLMRGMGNTEAFF
-,TRBV9,13,TRBJ2-1,many,TGTGCCAGCAGTGCCAGCTCCTACAATGAGCAGTTCTTC,CASSASSYNEQFF
-,TRBV7-9,15,TRBJ1-5,many,TGTGCCAGCAGCGCGGACAGTTCAAGCAATCAGCCCCAGCATTTT,CASSADSSSNQPQHF
TRBD2,TRBV20-1,19,TRBJ2-1,many,TGCAGTGCTAGTAATCGTGGGGGGACTAGCGGGAGGGCCGACAATGAGCAGTTCTTC,CSASNRGGTSGRADNEQFF
-,TRBV6-6,14,TRBJ2-7,many,TGTGCCAGCAGTTTCCGACCGGAGAGCTACGAGCAGTACTTC,CASSFRPESYEQYF
-,TRBV20-1,13,TRBJ2-7,many,TGCAGTGCTCCCCCTCCAGGGAGAGACGAGCAGTACTTC,CSAPPPGRDEQYF
TRBD2,TRBV5-1,13,TRBJ2-3,many,TGCGCCAGCAGCTCCGGACTAGTAGATACGCAGTATTTT,CASSSGLVDTQYF
TRBD1,TRBV25-1,13,TRBJ1-1,-,TGTGCCAGCCAGAGACAGGGGGTGACTGAAGCTTTCTTT,CASQRQGVTEAFF
-,TRBV28,13,TRBJ1-6,-,TGTGCCAGCAGCGGACAGATAAGATCACCCCTCCACTTT,CASSGQIRSPLHF
-,TRBV9,12,TRBJ2-2,many,TGTGCCAGCAGCAAGAACACCGGGGAGCTGTTTTTT,CASSKNTGELFF
-,TRBV6-2/TRBV6-3,14,TRBJ2-7,many,TGTGCCAGCACCTCTCCCACGAGCTCCTACGAGCAGTACTTC,CASTSPTSSYEQYF
-,TRBV19,13,TRBJ1-2,few,TGTGCCAGTACCCCGGACCCGGGCTATGGCTACACCTTC,CASTPDPGYGYTF
-,TRBV27,15,TRBJ1-4,-,TGTGCCAGCAGTTTCTCACAGGCAACTAATGAAAAACTGTTTTTT,CASSFSQATNEKLFF
-,TRBV28,17,TRBJ2-4,many,-,CASSSSRIAGRKNIQYF
-,TRBV7-9,17,TRBJ2-3,few,TGTGCCAGCAGCCCTTACGAAGGGGGAGTCTCCGCAGATACGCAGTATTTT,CASSPYEGGVSADTQYF
-,TRBV7-8,14,TRBJ2-4,few,TGTGCCAGCAGCTTATATTCCTTGGGAGACATTCAGTACTTC,CASSLYSLGDIQYF
-,TRBV20-1,13,TRBJ1-4,-,TGCAGTGCTAGAGGTGGGCAGAATGAAAAACTGTTTTTT,CSARGGQNEKLFF
-,TRBV2,13,TRBJ2-1,many,TGTGCCAGCAGTGTCGTGGGTGGGGATGAGCAGTTCTTC,CASSVVGGDEQFF
-,TRBV5-1,15,TRBJ2-5,few,TGCGCCAGCTCCGGCCTGGTCGGGACCCAAGAGACCCAGTACTTC,CASSGLVGTQETQYF
-,TRBV27,12,TRBJ1-2,few,TGTGCCAGCAGTCAGGGGATGCATGGCTACACCTTC,CASSQGMHGYTF
-,TRBV10-3,12,TRBJ2-2,few,TGTGCCATCCTTATTTCTACCGGGGAGCTGTTTTTT,CAILISTGELFF
-,TRBV12-3/TRBV12-4,12,TRBJ2-5,many,TGTGCCAGCAGTTTAGGGGGGCAGACCCAGTACTTC,CASSLGGQTQYF
TRBD1,TRBV23-1,19,TRBJ1-6,many,TGCGCCAGCAGTAGATCTTCCGGGACAGGATACTCCTATAATTCACCCCTCCACTTT,CASSRSSGTGYSYNSPLHF
-,TRBV7-8,15,TRBJ2-1,many,TGTGCCAGCAGCTTAGGAGGGCAGTTCTACAATGAGCAGTTCTTC,CASSLGGQFYNEQFF
-,TRBV24-1,13,TRBJ2-1,many,TGTGCCACCGGGCGGGGAGACTACAATGAGCAGTTCTTC,CATGRGDYNEQFF
-,TRBV7-2,16,TRBJ1-3,few,TGTGCCAGCAGCTTACTGGGCAGACACTCTGGAAACACCATATATTTT,CASSLLGRHSGNTIYF